These 17 T cell receptor beta chains were all obtained from the same sample, sequenced in a study of beta chain features in type 1 diabetes. What was sequenced were expressed TCRB transcripts, since all of the isolated RNA had been reverse transcribed. Repertoires were generated with immunoSEQ multiplex PCR, while TCRdb's copy carries only in-frame clones and drops some. Of about 340,000 clones in the sample, around 9% are singletons; the top ten hold 0.9% to 1.1%. The antigens these receptors bind are not known. Study outcomes and limitations: When Type 1 diabetes patients were examined, their TCRB CDR3s proved moderately but significantly shorter in all four CD4+ subsets.

Sequencing was carried out using central memory CD4+ T cells from blood. The receptors derive from a man aged 25 to 45 with type 1 diabetes.

The chain is built from TRBV19 and TRBJ1-2; D is perhaps TRBD1 (6 bases). V dropped 8 bases and J dropped 5 bases, with 15 bases sitting between them. Per the germline V gene, CDR1 is LNHDA and CDR2 is SQIVND (reference sequence). The CDR3 totals 13 residues. CDR3 sequence reads: CASAREGGYGYTF. For the CDR3, the DNA is TGTGCCAGTGCCCGAGAAGGGGGATATGGCTACACCTTC.

In its sample, this clone was seen a few times. This chain connects TRBV7-2 to TRBJ2-3; possible D gene TRBD1, 6 bases. With 5 bases removed from V and 5 bases from J, the gap between germline ends came to 17 bases. This CDR3 has 15 amino acids. Germline CDR1 and CDR2: SGHTA and FQGNSA. CDR3 bases: TGTGCCAGCAGCCTCGACGGGCAAGGGGGAGATACGCAGTATTTT. Translation: CASSLDGQGGDTQYF.

This clone has a handful of counts. V is TRBV5-1 and J is TRBJ2-1, with D unresolved. Trimming took off 0 bases at V and 8 bases at J, with 15 bases between the two ends. CDR1 and CDR2 (germline): SGHRS, YFSETQ. The CDR3 has 15 residues. The CDR3 DNA sequence: TGCGCCAGCAGCTTGGAAGTGACTCCATCTCATGAGCAGTTCTTC. Residues: CASSLEVTPSHEQFF.

V gene TRBV6-1 combines with J gene TRBJ2-1, with 9 bases identical to TRBD1. The CDR3 spans 15 residues. Trimming cost V 5 bases and J 7 bases; bases outside gene matches: 9. Germline assignment: CDR1 MNHNS and CDR2 SASEGT. CDR3 sequence: CASSLTGGIGNEQFF. Here the CDR3 DNA reads TGTGCCAGCAGTTTGACAGGGGGAATTGGGAATGAGCAGTTCTTC.

The chain is built from TRBV2 and TRBJ1-6, with D possibly matching TRBD1 (6 bases). V lost 5 bases and J lost 4, with 12 bases in between. The CDR3 contains 15 residues. Germline V lookup: CDR1 SNHLY, CDR2 FYNNEI. The CDR3 coding sequence is TGTGCCAGCAGTACGGACAGTACTTATAATTCACCCCTCCACTTT. Translating gives CASSTDSTYNSPLHF.

The rearrangement uses TRBV25-1 and TRBJ1-1; a possible D gene is TRBD1 (5 bases). Germline assignment: CDR1 MGHDK and CDR2 SYGVNS. The V gene lost 4 bases and the J gene lost 0 bases, with 9 bases spanning the gap. This CDR3 is built from 14 residues. CDR3 amino acids: CASSGQNMNTEAFF. The CDR3, as DNA: TGTGCCAGCAGTGGACAGAACATGAACACTGAAGCTTTCTTT.

The chain is built from TRBV4-3 and TRBJ2-5; D is unresolved. This CDR3 spans 16 amino acids. V shed 0 bases and J shed 2 bases, with 13 bases lying between them. Germline lookup yields CDR1 LGHNA and CDR2 YSLEER. CDR3 nucleotide sequence: TGCGCCAGCAGCCAAGATTTCAGGACCCAACAAGAGACCCAGTACTTC. This sequence encodes CASSQDFRTQQETQYF.

The chain has TRBV4-3 and TRBJ2-2; a possible D gene is TRBD1 (6 bases). V was clipped by 4 bases and J by 4 bases, with 10 bases between them. This CDR3 comprises 14 residues. Germline CDR1 is LGHNA and CDR2 is YSLEER. CDR3 sequence reads: CASSPQGPTGELFF. CDR3 DNA: TGCGCCAGCAGCCCACAGGGTCCCACCGGGGAGCTGTTTTTT.

This clone has more than one count but fewer than ten. The chain recombines TRBV14 with TRBJ2-7; the D gene could be TRBD1 or TRBD2 (6 bases each). CDR3 length equals 15 residues. Germline CDR1 and CDR2: SGHDN and FVKESK. Trimming removed 0 bases from V and 5 bases from J, with 14 bases in between. CDR3 DNA sequence: TGTGCCAGCAGCCAAGATCCGGGGGCAAGGGACGAGCAGTACTTC. Protein product: CASSQDPGARDEQYF. The complete variable domain, with remaining parts taken from reference TRBV14 and TRBJ2-7, reads EAGVTQFPSHSVIEKGQTVTLRCDPISGHDNLYWYRRVMGKEIKFLLHFVKESKQDESGMPNNRFLAERTGGTYSTLKVQPAELEDSGVYFCASSQDPGARDEQYFGPGTRLTVT.

The V and J genes are TRBV19 and TRBJ1-4, with D unclear. The CDR3 extends over 14 amino acids. Between the trimmed V and J ends, which lost 6 bases and 0 bases, there was a span of 8 bases. Germline CDR1 and CDR2: LNHDA and SQIVND (reference sequence). CDR3 bases: TGTGCCAGTAGCCGTCGAGCAACTAATGAAAAACTGTTTTTT. It translates to CASSRRATNEKLFF.

As for this clone: Different DNA sequences within this sample yield the same CDR3. This rearrangement joins TRBV7-9 to TRBJ2-5; D gene ambiguous. The CDR3 runs 12 residues. V was shortened by 2 bases and J by 5 bases, with 6 bases between the two germline ends. Germline CDR1 and CDR2: SEHNR and FQNEAQ (reference sequence). CDR3 protein: CASSLIGETQYF. The CDR3, as DNA: TGTGCCAGCAGCTTAATCGGGGAGACCCAGTACTTC.

This clone was counted a few times. This chain connects TRBV5-1 to TRBJ2-3; 9 bases fit TRBD2. This CDR3 region has 16 residues. J lost 0 bases, V lost 1 base, and 3 bases had no gene match. Germline loops: CDR1 SGHRS, CDR2 YFSETQ. CDR3 nucleotides: TGCGCCAGCAGCTTGCCTAGCGGGGACAGCACAGATACGCAGTATTTT. Its protein product is CASSLPSGDSTDTQYF.

Ten or more counts support this clone. Mismatch with germline at one junction end may stem from a read error. The V and J genes are TRBV2 and TRBJ2-5, with 8 positions matching TRBD2. This CDR3 has 15 amino acids. Germline CDR1 SNHLY, CDR2 FYNNEI. The chain's CDR3 is CASCERGTLQETQYF. The CDR3 region has the DNA TGTGCCAGCTGTGAGCGGGGGACTCTCCAAGAGACCCAGTACTTC. The whole variable domain, filled in from reference TRBV2 and TRBJ2-5, reads EPEVTQTPSHQVTQMGQEVILRCVPISNHLYFYWYRQILGQKVEFLVSFYNNEISEKSEIFDDQFSVERPDGSNFTLKIRSTKLEDSAMYFCASCERGTLQETQYFGPGTRLLVL.

A few counts support this clone. V gene TRBV5-6 combines with J gene TRBJ1-5; 10 bases are a match to TRBD1. Trimming at V came to 0 bases and at J to 3 bases, leaving 3 bases not matched to a gene. Looked up from germline, CDR1 is SGHDT and CDR2 is YYEEEE. This CDR3 is built from 16 residues. CDR3 in DNA: TGTGCCAGCAGCTTGGGGGACAGGGGCCCCAATCAGCCCCAGCATTTT. This sequence encodes CASSLGDRGPNQPQHF.

This clone has only a few counts. The rearrangement links TRBV7-9 to TRBJ1-2; no clear D gene. Trimming left V 5 bases short and J 2 bases short, with 6 bases between. CDR3 length: 12 residues. Germline V gene data show CDR1 as SEHNR and CDR2 as FQNEAQ (reference sequence). CDR3 bases: TGTGCCAGCAGCAAGGAGAACTATGGCTACACCTTC. Translated, it gives CASSKENYGYTF.

V and J are TRBV6-5 and TRBJ2-5; D is ambiguous. Trimming pared 0 bases from V and 2 bases from J, leaving 7 bases between. The CDR3 runs to 14 residues. Germline V lookup: CDR1 MNHEY, CDR2 SVGAGI. CDR3 nucleotides: TGTGCCAGCAGTTACTCGGTCCCGCAAGAGACCCAGTACTTC. This sequence encodes CASSYSVPQETQYF.

In its sample, this clone was seen a few times. The V and J genes are TRBV7-2 and TRBJ2-1, with D perhaps TRBD1 or TRBD2 (5 bases each). The CDR3 covers 12 residues. Trimming shortened V by 5 bases and J by 15 bases, and 17 bases separated the two germline ends. Germline CDR1 reads SGHTA; CDR2 reads FQGNSA. DNA of the CDR3: TGTGCCAGCAGCCCCAGGGACCAGACTCCGTTCTTC. Its protein product is CASSPRDQTPFF.